The 32 T cell receptor beta chains presented below share a single source sample, sequenced in a study of cytotoxic CD8 clonotypes in ibrutinib-treated CLL (dated by TCRdb to the early 2020s). Receptor amplification or capture employed the immunoSEQ multiplex PCR assay. TCRdb mirrors the immuneACCESS table, restricted to in-frame sequences. Some clones are absent from its copies; in checked studies, under half trace to an unresolved V gene, and the reason for the others is unknown. Across this sample there are approximately 300,000 clones, with just under 80% seen only once. Together, the top ten hold 6.7% of the sample. The sample consisted of PBMCs, taken before ibrutinib treatment. Every receptor here comes from a human donor with chronic lymphocytic leukemia.

The rearrangement links TRBV4-1 to TRBJ2-7; 7 nucleotides line up with TRBD1. Trimming cost V 5 bases and J 2 bases; bases outside gene matches: 3. The CDR3 has 13 residues. CDR1 MGHRA and CDR2 YSYEKL come from the germline V gene. The DNA of the CDR3 is TGCGCCAGCAGCTACGGACAGGCCTACGAGCAGTACTTC. Translation gives CASSYGQAYEQYF.

This sequence joins TRBV2 and TRBJ2-1; 8 bases align to TRBD2. Germline V gene data show CDR1 as SNHLY and CDR2 as FYNNEI. The CDR3 is 15 residues long. V lost 8 bases and J lost 4; bases outside the gene matches: 10. Written as DNA, the CDR3 is TGTGCCAGCTCTTTCACTAGCGGAGTTTACAATGAGCAGTTCTTC. Amino acid sequence: CASSFTSGVYNEQFF. Complete variable domain (other parts from reference TRBV2 and TRBJ2-1): EPEVTQTPSHQVTQMGQEVILRCVPISNHLYFYWYRQILGQKVEFLVSFYNNEISEKSEIFDDQFSVERPDGSNFTLKIRSTKLEDSAMYFCASSFTSGVYNEQFFGPGTRLTVL.

The rearrangement joins TRBV6-5 to TRBJ2-5, with TRBD2 identical over 8 bases. This CDR3 has 14 amino acids. From germline, CDR1 is MNHEY and CDR2 SVGAGI. Unmatched junction bases numbered 7, after V lost 6 bases and J lost 4 bases. In DNA form, the CDR3 reads TGTGCCAGCAGGGTTGCTAGCGGGTTAGAGACCCAGTACTTC. Translating it yields CASRVASGLETQYF.

This chain uses TRBV4-2 with TRBJ1-4; D gene ambiguous. The V gene lost 2 bases and the J gene lost 7 bases, with 11 bases spanning the gap. Germline CDR1 is LGHNA and CDR2 is YNFKEQ. The length of the CDR3 is 14 residues. CDR3 bases: TGTGCCAGCAGCCAATCCGCCTCCCGTGAAAAACTGTTTTTT. This sequence encodes CASSQSASREKLFF.

The genes are TRBV7-2 and TRBJ2-2; D unclear. In germline, CDR1 is SGHTA, CDR2 FQGNSA. The V and J ends lost 5 bases and 7 bases respectively, with 11 bases between them. This CDR3 contains 13 residues. The CDR3 region is CASSNRPDGELFF. As DNA, the CDR3 is TGTGCCAGCAGCAACCGACCGGACGGGGAGCTGTTTTTT.

The chain joins TRBV30 to TRBJ2-7, with D perhaps matching TRBD1 or TRBD2 (5 bases each). This CDR3 comprises 16 residues. V shed 0 bases and J shed 2 bases, with 17 bases lying between them. Looked up from germline, CDR1 is GTSNPN and CDR2 is SVGIG (reference sequence). The CDR3 region is CAWSVRWGPPTYEQYF. The CDR3 DNA follows: TGTGCCTGGAGTGTACGATGGGGACCACCGACCTACGAGCAGTACTTC.

CDR3 amino acids: CASSVGMLRSYNEQFF. The CDR3 DNA reads TGTGCCAGCAGCGTAGGCATGTTGCGGAGCTACAATGAGCAGTTCTTC. V gene TRBV9 combines with J gene TRBJ2-1; no firm D call. Germline values: CDR1 SGDLS, CDR2 YYNGEE. V was cut by 0 bases and J by 3 bases, with 13 bases left in between. This CDR3 is built from 16 residues.

This chain connects TRBV18 to TRBJ1-2, with 8 nucleotides matching TRBD1. Trimming took 6 bases from V and 3 from J; bases not matched to a gene: 9. CDR1 is KGHSH, CDR2 LQKENI, per germline. The CDR3 loop spans 15 amino acids. DNA for the CDR3: TGTGCCAGCTCCAAAACGACAGGGGAAGACTATGGCTACACCTTC. It translates to CASSKTTGEDYGYTF.

The V call is TRBV19, the J call TRBJ2-7; TRBD1 matches 7 bases. Looked up from germline, CDR1 is LNHDA and CDR2 is SQIVND (reference sequence). V shed 7 bases, J shed 0 bases, and the junction held 9 bases outside the gene matches. This CDR3 is 15 amino acids long. CDR3 region: CASTLNRDSSYEQYF. The CDR3 bases are TGTGCCAGTACCCTTAACCGGGACAGCTCCTACGAGCAGTACTTC.

This sequence joins TRBV18 and TRBJ2-5, with D possibly being TRBD1 (6 bases). Germline V gene sequence: CDR1 KGHSH, CDR2 LQKENI. The CDR3 consists of 13 residues. V lost 5 bases and J 2 bases, leaving 9 bases between the germline ends. The CDR3, as DNA: TGTGCCAGCTCAGGGACACAACAAGAGACCCAGTACTTC. Protein: CASSGTQQETQYF.

The rearrangement uses TRBV7-9 and TRBJ1-2, with D possibly being TRBD1 (6 bases). The germline CDR1 and CDR2 sequences are SEHNR and FQNEAQ (reference sequence). This CDR3 has 15 amino acids. Trimming took off 5 bases at V and 4 bases at J, with 17 bases between the two ends. CDR3 sequence: CASSPRGGEGYGYTF. CDR3 in DNA: TGTGCCAGCAGCCCGAGAGGGGGGGAGGGCTATGGCTACACCTTC.

This chain links TRBV29-1 with TRBJ2-7, with TRBD1 as a possible D gene (5 bases). This CDR3 has 11 residues. Per the germline V gene, CDR1 is SQVTM and CDR2 is ANQGSEA. Between the trimmed V and J ends, which lost 6 bases and 5 bases, there was a span of 11 bases. This CDR3 is CSVKGIHEQYF. The DNA for the CDR3 is TGCAGCGTCAAGGGGATCCACGAGCAGTACTTC.

V and J are TRBV5-6 and TRBJ2-7; either TRBD1 or TRBD2 may supply D (6 bases each). Germline CDR1 SGHDT, CDR2 YYEEEE. Trimming shortened V by 0 bases and J by 2 bases, and 15 bases separated the two germline ends. The CDR3 extends over 16 amino acids. The CDR3 bases are TGTGCCAGCAGCTTGGCCCCTAAGGGGGGAGCCTACGAGCAGTACTTC. This codes for CASSLAPKGGAYEQYF.

This clone is a singleton in its sample. In DNA, the CDR3 is TGTGCCAGCAGACCGATGGCAGAAGAGACCCAGTACTTC. Its translation is CASRPMAEETQYF. This rearrangement joins TRBV28 to TRBJ2-5; D call uncertain. CDR1 MDHEN and CDR2 SYDVKM come from the germline V gene. The V and J ends lost 6 bases and 3 bases respectively, with 11 bases between them. The CDR3 length is 13 residues.

There are a few counts of this clone. J is TRBJ2-7 and V is TRBV5-4, with D uncertain. Trimming shortened V by 0 bases and J by 6 bases, and 10 bases separated the two germline ends. CDR1 and CDR2 (germline): SGHNT, YYREEE (reference sequence). CDR3 length: 13 amino acids. The CDR3 bases are TGTGCCAGCAGCTTGGGGCAGGCTCGCGAGCAGTACTTC. Translating gives CASSLGQAREQYF.

The genes are TRBV30 and TRBJ2-3; 10 nucleotides align to TRBD2. Germline loops: CDR1 GTSNPN, CDR2 SVGIG (reference sequence). Unmatched junction bases numbered 9, after V lost 5 bases and J lost 4 bases. This CDR3 spans 15 amino acids. As DNA, the CDR3 is TGTGCCTGGGCCCGGCTAGCGGGAGTCTCAGATACGCAGTATTTT. Protein sequence: CAWARLAGVSDTQYF.

V usage is TRBV5-1 and J usage is TRBJ2-1; D gene unclear. The V gene's germline CDR1 is SGHRS and CDR2 YFSETQ. The V end was cut by 1 base, the J end by 7 bases, with 15 bases between. This CDR3 region has 15 residues. CDR3 in DNA: TGCGCCAGCAGCTTGCGGTCACCTGGAACGAATGAGCAGTTCTTC. Encoded protein: CASSLRSPGTNEQFF.

This clone was detected once. The chain links TRBV30 to TRBJ1-2, with D possibly being TRBD1 (6 bases). There are 13 residues in the CDR3. Germline V gives CDR1 GTSNPN, CDR2 SVGIG (reference sequence). Trimming cost V 8 bases and J 4 bases, with 17 bases left between them. CDR3 region: CAGVGQLGYGYTF. CDR3 in DNA: TGTGCCGGAGTTGGACAGCTCGGCTATGGCTACACCTTC. Combining the CDR3 with reference TRBV30 and TRBJ1-2 gives the whole variable domain SQTIHQWPATLVQPVGSPLSLECTVEGTSNPNLYWYRQAAGRGLQLLFYSVGIGQISSEVPQNLSASRPQDRQFILSSKKLLLSDSGFYLCAGVGQLGYGYTFGSGTRLTVV.

The chain uses TRBV10-3 and TRBJ2-7; perhaps TRBD1 as D (6 bases). In germline, CDR1 is ENHRY, CDR2 SYGVKD. Trimming removed 4 bases from V and 3 bases from J, with 13 bases in between. CDR3 length: 14 residues. CDR3 nucleotides: TGTGCCATCAGTGGTGGACAGATTCACTACGAGCAGTACTTC. The encoded protein is CAISGGQIHYEQYF.

The V call is TRBV6-5, the J call TRBJ1-2; 9 bases fit TRBD1. The CDR3 is 14 residues long. Trimming removed 2 bases from V and 8 bases from J; junction bases left unmatched: 6. Germline V lookup: CDR1 MNHEY, CDR2 SVGAGI. The CDR3 here is CASSYGGTGRGYTF. DNA for the CDR3: TGTGCCAGCAGTTACGGGGGGACAGGGCGCGGCTACACCTTC.

This clone was detected once. CDR3 residues: CASSPNPDSQETQYF. CDR3 DNA sequence: TGTGCCAGCAGCCCCAACCCCGACAGCCAAGAGACCCAGTACTTC. The chain links TRBV7-3 to TRBJ2-5, with D possibly matching TRBD1 (5 bases). Germline V gives CDR1 SGHTA, CDR2 FQGTGA. This CDR3 contains 15 residues. V was trimmed by 5 bases and J by 1 base, leaving 14 bases between them.

V and J are TRBV28 and TRBJ1-4; perhaps TRBD1 as D (5 bases). Per the germline V gene, CDR1 is MDHEN and CDR2 is SYDVKM. Trimming removed 6 bases from V and 4 bases from J, with 15 bases in between. The CDR3 sequence is 15 residues long. The CDR3 region is CASSPTTGLNEKLFF. The DNA for the CDR3 is TGTGCCAGCAGCCCCACCACGGGGCTTAATGAAAAACTGTTTTTT.

The CDR3 DNA is TGTGCCAGCTCAGCAGGGAGTACTAGCGGGAGAAATGAGCAGTTCTTC. Translating gives CASSAGSTSGRNEQFF. This chain connects TRBV18 to TRBJ2-1, with 11 nucleotides matching TRBD2. The CDR3 runs to 16 residues. The V segment lost 5 bases and the J segment 7 bases; nucleotides outside the gene matches: 10. From germline, CDR1 is KGHSH and CDR2 LQKENI. Full variable domain (remainder filled in from reference TRBV18 and TRBJ2-1): NAGVMQNPRHLVRRRGQEARLRCSPMKGHSHVYWYRQLPEEGLKFMVYLQKENIIDESGMPKERFSAEFPKEGPSILRIQQVVRGDSAAYFCASSAGSTSGRNEQFFGPGTRLTVL.

This chain connects TRBV2 to TRBJ1-2; the D gene is possibly TRBD1 (5 bases). Looked up from germline, CDR1 is SNHLY and CDR2 is FYNNEI. Trimming left V 4 bases short and J 2 bases short, with 14 bases between. The CDR3 has 15 residues. The CDR3 is CASSGGAVGNYGYTF. The CDR3 region has the DNA TGTGCCAGCAGTGGTGGGGCGGTGGGCAACTATGGCTACACCTTC.

This chain uses TRBV5-6 with TRBJ1-3, with D uncertain. Germline-derived CDR1 and CDR2 are SGHDT and YYEEEE. V was cut by 5 bases and J by 4 bases, with 10 bases left in between. The CDR3 runs 13 residues. The CDR3 is CASSFMAGNTIYF. In DNA form, the CDR3 reads TGTGCCAGCAGTTTTATGGCCGGAAACACCATATATTTT.

In this sample, this clone turned up a few times. The chain recombines TRBV7-8 with TRBJ2-7; 11 nucleotides line up with TRBD1. V gave up 3 bases and J gave up 4 bases; unmatched junction bases: 8. The CDR3 extends over 16 amino acids. The germline gives CDR1 SGHVS, CDR2 FQNEAQ. As DNA, the CDR3 is TGTGCCAGCAGCTTTCCTGGACAGGGGGCTGGGTACGAGCAGTACTTC. The encoded protein is CASSFPGQGAGYEQYF.

This clone has more than one count but fewer than ten. V gene TRBV29-1 combines with J gene TRBJ1-2; D gene uncertain. CDR1 and CDR2 from the germline V gene are SQVTM and ANQGSEA. The germline V and J ends were trimmed by 4 bases and 3 bases, with 12 bases remaining between them. The CDR3 is made up of 13 amino acids. The CDR3 DNA sequence: TGCAGCGTTGGTGTAGGGATGGACTATGGCTACACCTTC. Its translation: CSVGVGMDYGYTF.

The chain combines TRBV19 with TRBJ1-5; D remains ambiguous. In germline, CDR1 is LNHDA, CDR2 SQIVND (reference sequence). The CDR3 covers 14 residues. Trimming pared 0 bases from V and 6 bases from J, leaving 9 bases between. CDR3 residues: CASSIDRGGQPQHF. The CDR3 nucleotides are TGTGCCAGTAGTATAGATCGGGGAGGTCAGCCCCAGCATTTT.

This chain joins TRBV11-3 and TRBJ2-7, with D tentatively TRBD1 or TRBD2 (5 bases each). Trimming removed 4 bases from V and 2 bases from J, with 15 bases in between. Germline V gene sequence: CDR1 SGHNT, CDR2 YENEEA. The length of the CDR3 is 15 residues. CDR3 DNA sequence: TGTGCCAGCAGCTCTCCCGGGACCCAAACCTACGAGCAGTACTTC. Its translation: CASSSPGTQTYEQYF.

Details on this clone: This sample also contains other DNA sequences that code for the same CDR3. The chain has TRBV15 and TRBJ2-1; 12 bases fit TRBD2. Germline lookup yields CDR1 LNHNV and CDR2 YYDKDF (reference sequence). This CDR3 has 16 amino acids. The trim removed 0 bases at V and 4 bases at J, leaving 1 base unmatched. The CDR3 is CATSRDLAGGYNEQFF. In nucleotides, the CDR3 is TGTGCCACCAGCAGAGATCTAGCGGGAGGGTACAATGAGCAGTTCTTC.

This chain links TRBV7-2 with TRBJ2-1; 7 bases agree with TRBD1. The CDR3 consists of 14 residues. CDR1 is SGHTA and CDR2 is FQGNSA in the germline V gene. The V and J ends lost 3 bases and 8 bases, in that order; junction bases with no gene match: 7. The chain's CDR3 is CASSFKGARHEQFF. CDR3 sequence (DNA): TGTGCCAGCAGCTTTAAGGGGGCGCGCCATGAGCAGTTCTTC.

This rearrangement joins TRBV7-2 to TRBJ1-5; D not certain. The CDR3 spans 14 residues. The germline CDR1 and CDR2 sequences are SGHTA and FQGNSA. The ends were cut back, 5 bases at V and 7 bases at J, with 15 bases in the middle. CDR3 sequence reads: CASSPILPRQPQHF. CDR3 DNA sequence: TGTGCCAGCAGCCCCATCCTCCCTAGGCAGCCCCAGCATTTT.